The entry below gives a single T cell receptor (beta chain) sequence along with its context. This CDR3 is built from 14 residues. Trimming removed 0 bases from V and 2 bases from J; junction bases left unmatched: 2. The germline V gene encodes CDR1 SGHRS and CDR2 YFSETQ. Assay: immunoSEQ multiplex PCR; the TCRdb copy retains only in-frame clones and omits some. In the table there are 20,000 to 25,000 clones, around 90% of which are singletons. This sample stems from a study of blood T cell repertoires in COVID-19. Across the study: Acute-phase and convalescent COVID-19 samples originated in the United States, Italy and Spain.

The chain uses TRBV5-1 and TRBJ2-7, with 7 bases matching TRBD2. The sample was peripheral blood. This TCR was sampled from a woman in her seventies with active COVID-19. The CDR3 reads CASSLAGGTYEQYF. The CDR3 DNA reads TGCGCCAGCAGCTTGGCCGGGGGGACCTACGAGCAGTACTTC.